This T cell receptor beta chain was recorded in a study of vaccination and CD4 T cells after COVID-19. Overall study context: Convalescent cases consisted of six males and four females, of whom two were Hispanic. Researchers treated cells with overlapping spike peptides taken from SARS-CoV-2, HCoV-NL63, HCoV-OC43 and HCoV-229E. Culture controls were given either a CEFX pool, an HIV-1 Nef pool, or no peptide. Post-COVID samples had a sampling time that fell a median roughly 100 days after diagnosis (range 35 to 161).

Sequencing of DNA taken from cultured CD4+ T cells relied on the Oncomine TCR Beta short-read assay. Using its own MiXCR run on the PCR reads, TCRdb lists one record per CDR3 protein. The profile shows 15,000 to 20,000 distinct CDR3 sequences, around 61% of them singletons. Treatment of the sample: approximately 11-day PBMC culture with coronavirus spike peptide pools or control peptides (ViraFEST assay). Regarding this clonotype: Its specificity is unknown.

Trimming shortened V by 3 bases and J by 7 bases, and 15 bases separated the two germline ends. The germline V gene has CDR1 SGHTA and CDR2 FQGNSA. The CDR3 is 14 residues long. This clonotype originated in a human donor who had recovered from COVID-19. The sequencing input was CD4+ T cells from blood, cultured in vitro. The chain employs TRBV7-2 and TRBJ1-1, with D possibly matching TRBD1 (5 bases). The CDR3 region is CASSFDRGAREAFF. The DNA for the CDR3 is TGTGCCAGCAGCTTTGACCGGGGCGCCCGTGAAGCTTTCTTT.